Following are 27 T cell receptor beta chains from one sample sequenced in a study of T cell responses to AZD1222 COVID-19 vaccine. Sequenced by immunoSEQ multiplex PCR; TCRdb stores in-frame clones only, minus some. Of 84,000 or so clones listed, roughly 88% are singletons. Material: peripheral blood, obtained on day 0 of AZD1222 vaccination. Receptors were obtained from an adult in good health.

J is TRBJ2-3 and V is TRBV30; D may be TRBD1 (6 bases). With 1 base removed from V and 9 bases from J, the gap between germline ends came to 14 bases. This CDR3 comprises 13 residues. Germline loops: CDR1 GTSNPN, CDR2 SVGIG (reference sequence). The CDR3 region is CAWSAGVGGTQYF. The CDR3 DNA reads as TGTGCCTGGAGTGCAGGGGTCGGAGGAACGCAGTATTTT.

This chain uses TRBV19 with TRBJ1-5; D is possibly TRBD1 (5 bases). The V end lost 6 bases, the J end lost 3 bases, and 18 bases lay between the germline ends. The V gene's germline CDR1 is LNHDA and CDR2 SQIVND (reference sequence). The CDR3 contains 16 residues. CDR3 sequence reads: CASSPDSGRLNQPQHF. For the CDR3, the DNA is TGTGCCAGTAGCCCCGATTCGGGACGGCTCAATCAGCCCCAGCATTTT.

This chain uses TRBV7-3 with TRBJ2-3; weak D call: TRBD2 (6 bases). The CDR3 is 14 amino acids. Trimming cost V 4 bases and J 0 bases, with 8 bases left between them. The germline gives CDR1 SGHTA, CDR2 FQGTGA. The CDR3 nucleotides read TGTGCCAGCAGCTCGAGCGGGAGCACAGATACGCAGTATTTT. It specifies CASSSSGSTDTQYF.

CDR3 DNA: TGTGCCAGCAGAGTGACAGGGGGTTTGGGAGAGCAGTACTTC. It encodes CASRVTGGLGEQYF. This sequence joins TRBV28 and TRBJ2-7; the match to TRBD1 covers 9 bases. V trimming: 6 bases; J trimming: 7 bases; junction bases outside the gene matches: 10. Germline CDR1 reads MDHEN; CDR2 reads SYDVKM. The CDR3 loop spans 14 amino acids.

This clone was counted between two and nine times. The CDR3 DNA follows: TGTGCCAGCAGTTTACCACGGACAGGGACGAACACTGAAGCTTTCTTT. This codes for CASSLPRTGTNTEAFF. The chain is built from TRBV28 and TRBJ1-1; 8 nucleotides agree with TRBD1. The trim removed 2 bases at V and 1 base at J, leaving 6 bases unmatched. Germline values: CDR1 MDHEN, CDR2 SYDVKM. CDR3 length: 16 amino acids.

V is TRBV2 and J is TRBJ1-4; D is perhaps TRBD1 (5 bases). The CDR3 extends over 15 amino acids. CDR1 and CDR2 (germline): SNHLY, FYNNEI. Trimming took 5 bases from V and 2 from J, leaving 12 bases between them. CDR3: CASSRDAGTNEKLFF. In DNA, the CDR3 is TGTGCCAGCAGTCGGGACGCTGGGACTAATGAAAAACTGTTTTTT.

The rearrangement links TRBV24-1 to TRBJ2-5; D gene unclear. The germline V gene has CDR1 KGHDR and CDR2 SFDVKD. V was clipped by 5 bases and J by 5 bases, with 17 bases between them. The CDR3 length is 15 residues. CDR3 loop: CATSVGHSKMETQYF. CDR3 nucleotide sequence: TGTGCCACCAGTGTGGGCCACTCGAAAATGGAGACCCAGTACTTC.

J is TRBJ2-7 and V is TRBV6-5; TRBD2 aligns across 7 bases. The CDR3 runs to 15 residues. CDR1 is MNHEY, CDR2 SVGAGI, per germline. J was trimmed by 0 bases and V by 2 bases; bases with no gene match: 4. The CDR3 reads CASSYSQRDSYEQYF. In nucleotides, the CDR3 is TGTGCCAGCAGTTACAGCCAGCGGGACTCCTACGAGCAGTACTTC.

CDR3 in amino acids: CASSPLLFSGYNEQFF. CDR3 in DNA: TGTGCCAGCTCACCCCTCCTTTTTTCGGGCTACAATGAGCAGTTCTTC. V and J are TRBV18 and TRBJ2-1; D remains ambiguous. The V gene's germline CDR1 is KGHSH and CDR2 LQKENI. The length of the CDR3 is 16 residues. V was clipped by 3 bases and J by 3 bases, with 15 bases between them.

The chain couples TRBV7-9 to TRBJ2-4, with TRBD2 identical over 14 bases. Looked up from germline, CDR1 is SEHNR and CDR2 is FQNEAQ (reference sequence). This CDR3 has 17 residues. J gave up 6 bases and V 5 bases, and 9 bases lay outside the gene matches. The CDR3 DNA reads as TGTGCCAGCAGCCCCCCGGGACTAGCGGGAGCAGGAAACATTCAGTACTTC. Translated, it gives CASSPPGLAGAGNIQYF.

The chain's CDR3 is CASSQFAGLLSSYEQYF. CDR3 sequence (DNA): TGCGCCAGCAGCCAATTTGCGGGGCTACTGAGCTCCTACGAGCAGTACTTC. The genes are TRBV4-1 and TRBJ2-7; D may be TRBD2 (6 bases). Trimming shortened V by 2 bases and J by 0 bases, and 17 bases separated the two germline ends. The CDR3 covers 17 residues. Looked up from germline, CDR1 is MGHRA and CDR2 is YSYEKL.

The genes are TRBV18 and TRBJ1-5; tentatively, D is TRBD1 (6 bases). Between the trimmed V and J ends, which lost 5 bases and 5 bases, there was a span of 10 bases. Germline-derived CDR1 and CDR2 are KGHSH and LQKENI. The CDR3 is made up of 13 amino acids. CDR3 in amino acids: CASSDTGYQPQHF. CDR3 bases: TGTGCCAGCTCAGACACAGGGTATCAGCCCCAGCATTTT.

The chain joins TRBV18 to TRBJ2-5; D is unclear. The CDR3 consists of 13 residues. Germline assignment: CDR1 KGHSH and CDR2 LQKENI. The germline V and J ends were trimmed by 7 bases and 3 bases, with 12 bases remaining between them. The CDR3 DNA follows: TGTGCCAGCTTCAGCGCGGCGGAAGAGACCCAGTACTTC. It specifies CASFSAAEETQYF. The full variable domain, in which reference TRBV18 and TRBJ2-5 provide the parts outside the CDR3, is NAGVMQNPRHLVRRRGQEARLRCSPMKGHSHVYWYRQLPEEGLKFMVYLQKENIIDESGMPKERFSAEFPKEGPSILRIQQVVRGDSAAYFCASFSAAEETQYFGPGTRLLVL.

Comment on this clone: The same CDR3 is also encoded by other DNA sequences in this sample. The CDR3 is CASSPTRNEQFF. The CDR3 DNA reads as TGTGCCAGCTCACCCACTCGGAATGAGCAGTTCTTC. The chain uses TRBV18 and TRBJ2-1; D gene uncertain. The germline V and J ends were trimmed by 3 bases and 7 bases, with 7 bases remaining between them. The length of the CDR3 is 12 residues. Looked up from germline, CDR1 is KGHSH and CDR2 is LQKENI.

This chain links TRBV23-1 with TRBJ2-2; the D is unclear. TRBV23-1 counts as an open reading frame of uncertain function. V lost 3 bases and J 0 bases, leaving 11 bases between the germline ends. The CDR3 runs to 16 residues. The CDR3 bases are TGCGCCAGCAGTCATCTGTCCCAGACGAACACCGGGGAGCTGTTTTTT. It specifies CASSHLSQTNTGELFF.

The count of this clone is one. The CDR3 region has the DNA TGTGCCAGCCTGACCCTTGGTGGCTACACCTTC. Its protein product is CASLTLGGYTF. The chain carries TRBV19 and TRBJ1-2, with D hard to call. Between the trimmed V and J ends, which lost 9 bases and 7 bases, there was a span of 12 bases. Germline CDR1 LNHDA, CDR2 SQIVND (reference sequence). This CDR3 comprises 11 residues.

The CDR3 bases are TGTGCCAGCAGCCCGAAGTCTCGGACTAACTATGGCTACACCTTC. As protein: CASSPKSRTNYGYTF. The rearrangement uses TRBV16 and TRBJ1-2; D remains unclear. Germline V gene lookup returns CDR1 KGHSY and CDR2 FQNENV. The CDR3 extends over 15 amino acids. V dropped 4 bases and J dropped 0 bases, with 12 bases sitting between them. Filled out from reference TRBV16 and TRBJ1-2, the complete variable domain reads GEEVAQTPKHLVRGEGQKAKLYCAPIKGHSYVFWYQQVLKNEFKFLISFQNENVFDETGMPKERFSAKCLPNSPCSLEIQATKLEDSAVYFCASSPKSRTNYGYTFGSGTRLTVV.

The chain is built from TRBV2 and TRBJ2-7; the D is unclear. Trimming stripped 8 bases from V and 2 bases from J, with 13 bases between. The CDR3 runs 13 residues. Germline V lookup: CDR1 SNHLY, CDR2 FYNNEI. The CDR3 protein is CASQRQEAYEQYF. The DNA for the CDR3 is TGTGCCAGCCAGAGGCAGGAAGCCTACGAGCAGTACTTC.

This clone is a singleton in its sample. V is TRBV18 and J is TRBJ1-5, with no clear D. CDR3 length equals 16 residues. Trimming removed 3 bases from V and 5 bases from J, with 17 bases in between. Germline CDR1 is KGHSH and CDR2 is LQKENI. The CDR3 bases are TGTGCCAGCTCACCTCAGGAGGCCCATTGGGATCAGCCCCAGCATTTT. This sequence encodes CASSPQEAHWDQPQHF.

The J gene is TRBJ1-1, the V gene TRBV6-7; 9 positions match TRBD1. TRBV6-7 has ORF status, its function being uncertain. CDR3 length: 14 residues. After removal of 4 bases from V and 5 bases from J, the junction contained 5 bases not matched to a gene. The chain's CDR3 is CASSLTGGDTEAFF. The CDR3 nucleotides read TGTGCCAGCAGTTTGACAGGGGGGGATACTGAAGCTTTCTTT.

The chain uses TRBV20-1 and TRBJ2-3; perhaps D is TRBD1 or TRBD2 (5 bases each). CDR1 and CDR2 (germline): DFQATT, SNEGSKA (reference sequence). V was trimmed by 3 bases and J by 2 bases, leaving 9 bases between them. This CDR3 is 13 amino acids long. The CDR3 bases are TGCAGTGCTAGTGAGGGGTTCACAGATACGCAGTATTTT. This encodes CSASEGFTDTQYF.

This clone appeared once. This rearrangement joins TRBV6-5 to TRBJ1-3, with 7 positions matching TRBD1. After removal of 0 bases from V and 4 bases from J, the junction contained 0 bases not matched to a gene. This CDR3 contains 14 residues. Per the germline V gene, CDR1 is MNHEY and CDR2 is SVGAGI. Here the CDR3 DNA reads TGTGCCAGCAGTTACTCGACAGGGGGAAACACCATATATTTT. Amino acids: CASSYSTGGNTIYF.

J is TRBJ2-1 and V is TRBV1; the listed D gene, TRBD2, was not tested against the DNA. TRBV1 is listed as a pseudogene. This CDR3 is 15 amino acids long. The DNA of the CDR3 is TGCACCAGCAGCCGAGGCGCCGCCCCCCTGGATGAGCAGTTCTTC. Its translation is CTSSRGAAPLDEQFF.

This clone showed up just a few times. The chain links TRBV24-1 to TRBJ1-3, with 9 bases that match TRBD1. The CDR3 extends over 16 amino acids. V lost 3 bases and J lost 3; bases outside the gene matches: 5. CDR1 and CDR2 (germline): KGHDR, SFDVKD. The CDR3 DNA is TGTGCCACCAGTGATGGGGGGGACAGGGATGGAAACACCATATATTTT. Protein product: CATSDGGDRDGNTIYF.

The rearrangement uses TRBV20-1 and TRBJ2-1; D gene uncertain. Germline values: CDR1 DFQATT, CDR2 SNEGSKA (reference sequence). This CDR3 is 13 amino acids long. Trimming removed 3 bases at V and 2 bases at J, with 8 bases between. The CDR3 DNA follows: TGCAGTGCTAGTGGGGTCGCCTACAATGAGCAGTTCTTC. This sequence encodes CSASGVAYNEQFF.

This clone was recorded once. The chain carries TRBV6-5 and TRBJ2-1, with 9 positions matching TRBD2. Per the germline V gene, CDR1 is MNHEY and CDR2 is SVGAGI. V trimming: 0 bases; J trimming: 7 bases; junction bases outside the gene matches: 7. The CDR3 contains 16 residues. The CDR3 DNA reads as TGTGCCAGCAGTTACTCGAGTGGGACTAGCTATAATGAGCAGTTCTTC. Its protein product is CASSYSSGTSYNEQFF.

This chain joins TRBV25-1 and TRBJ2-7; D ambiguous. V lost 2 bases and J 2 bases, leaving 13 bases between the germline ends. The CDR3 spans 15 residues. CDR1 is MGHDK and CDR2 is SYGVNS in the germline V gene. The chain's CDR3 is CASSEPYAPPYEQYF. As DNA, the CDR3 is TGTGCCAGCAGTGAACCCTACGCCCCCCCCTACGAGCAGTACTTC.